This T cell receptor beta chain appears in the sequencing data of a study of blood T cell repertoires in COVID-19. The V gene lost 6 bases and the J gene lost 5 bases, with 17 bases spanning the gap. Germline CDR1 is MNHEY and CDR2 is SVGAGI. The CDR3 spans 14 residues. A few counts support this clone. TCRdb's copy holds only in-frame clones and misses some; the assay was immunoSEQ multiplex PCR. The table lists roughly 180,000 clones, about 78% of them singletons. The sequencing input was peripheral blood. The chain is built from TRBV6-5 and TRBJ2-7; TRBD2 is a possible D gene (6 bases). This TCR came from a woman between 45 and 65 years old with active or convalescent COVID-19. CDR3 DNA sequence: TGTGCCAGCAGGGCAGGAGGGCCGGCCCACGAGCAGTACTTC. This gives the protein CASRAGGPAHEQYF.